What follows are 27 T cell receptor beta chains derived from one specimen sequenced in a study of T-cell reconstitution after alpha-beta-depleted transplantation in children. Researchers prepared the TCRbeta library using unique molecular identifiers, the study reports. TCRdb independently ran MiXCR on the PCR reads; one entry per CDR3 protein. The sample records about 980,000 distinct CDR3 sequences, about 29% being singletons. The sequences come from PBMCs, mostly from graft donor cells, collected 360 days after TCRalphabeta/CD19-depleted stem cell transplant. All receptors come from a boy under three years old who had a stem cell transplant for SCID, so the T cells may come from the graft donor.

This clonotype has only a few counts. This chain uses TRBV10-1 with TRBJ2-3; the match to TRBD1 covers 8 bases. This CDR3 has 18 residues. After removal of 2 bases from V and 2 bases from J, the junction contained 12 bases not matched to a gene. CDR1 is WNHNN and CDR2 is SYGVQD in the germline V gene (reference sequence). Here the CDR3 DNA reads TGCGCCAGCAGTGAGGGCTGGGCAGGGGGCGAGGTCACAGATACGCAGTATTTT. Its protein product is CASSEGWAGGEVTDTQYF.

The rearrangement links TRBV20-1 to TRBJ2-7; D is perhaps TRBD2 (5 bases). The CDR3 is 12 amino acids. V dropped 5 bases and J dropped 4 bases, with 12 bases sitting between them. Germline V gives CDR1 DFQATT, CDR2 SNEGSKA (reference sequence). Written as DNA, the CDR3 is TGCAGTGCTCCGTTCCGGGGTTACGAGCAGTACTTC. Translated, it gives CSAPFRGYEQYF.

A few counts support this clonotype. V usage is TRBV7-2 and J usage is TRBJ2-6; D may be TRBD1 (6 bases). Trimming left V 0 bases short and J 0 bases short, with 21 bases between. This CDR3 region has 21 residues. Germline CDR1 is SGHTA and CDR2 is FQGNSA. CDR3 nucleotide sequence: TGTGCCAGCAGCTTAGCACCCGTCAACAGGGTAGCGAGCTCTGGGGCCAACGTCCTGACTTTC. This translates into CASSLAPVNRVASSGANVLTF.

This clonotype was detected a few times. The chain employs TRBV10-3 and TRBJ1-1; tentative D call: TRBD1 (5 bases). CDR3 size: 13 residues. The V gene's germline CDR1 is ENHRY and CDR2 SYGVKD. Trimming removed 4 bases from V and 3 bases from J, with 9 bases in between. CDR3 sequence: CAISGQQDTEAFF. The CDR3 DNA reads TGTGCCATCAGTGGACAGCAAGACACTGAAGCTTTCTTT.

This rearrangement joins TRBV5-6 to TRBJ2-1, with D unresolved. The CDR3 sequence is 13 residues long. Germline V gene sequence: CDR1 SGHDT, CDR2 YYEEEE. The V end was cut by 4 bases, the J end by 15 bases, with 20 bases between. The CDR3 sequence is CASSPVGSLSRFF. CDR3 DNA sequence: TGTGCCAGCAGCCCGGTTGGCTCTTTATCCCGGTTCTTC.

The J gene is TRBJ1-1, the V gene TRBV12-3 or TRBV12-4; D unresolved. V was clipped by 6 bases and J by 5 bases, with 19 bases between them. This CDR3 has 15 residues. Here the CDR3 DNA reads TGTGCCAGCAGGTCCCGAAGGACCGGATGGACTGAAGCTTTCTTT. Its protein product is CASRSRRTGWTEAFF.

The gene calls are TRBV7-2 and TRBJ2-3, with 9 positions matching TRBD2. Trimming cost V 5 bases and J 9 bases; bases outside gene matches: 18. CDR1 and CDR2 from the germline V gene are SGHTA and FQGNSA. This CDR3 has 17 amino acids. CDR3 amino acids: CASSPQGGGGAGWTQYF. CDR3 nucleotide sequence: TGTGCCAGCAGCCCCCAGGGAGGCGGGGGGGCCGGTTGGACGCAGTATTTT.

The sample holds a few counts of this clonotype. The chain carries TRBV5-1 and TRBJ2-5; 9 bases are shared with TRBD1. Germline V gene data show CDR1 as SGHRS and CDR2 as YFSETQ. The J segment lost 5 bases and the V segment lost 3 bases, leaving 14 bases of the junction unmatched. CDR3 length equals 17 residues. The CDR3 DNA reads TGCGCCAGCAGCTCCCCGGGACAGGGAGCGCTTTTGGAGACCCAGTACTTC. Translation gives CASSSPGQGALLETQYF.

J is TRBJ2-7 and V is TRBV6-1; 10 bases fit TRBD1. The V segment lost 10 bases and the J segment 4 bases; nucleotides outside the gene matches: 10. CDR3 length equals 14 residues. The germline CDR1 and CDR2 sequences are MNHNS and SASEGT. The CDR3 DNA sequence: TGTGCCACCAGAGGGGACAGGGGTCCGTACGAGCAGTACTTC. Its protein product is CATRGDRGPYEQYF.

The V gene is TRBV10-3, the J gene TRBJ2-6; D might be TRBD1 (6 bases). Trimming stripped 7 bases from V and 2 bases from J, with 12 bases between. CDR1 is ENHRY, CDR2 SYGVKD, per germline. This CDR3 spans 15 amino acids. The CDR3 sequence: CAITEQGPGANVLTF. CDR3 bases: TGTGCCATCACCGAACAGGGACCTGGGGCCAACGTCCTGACTTTC.

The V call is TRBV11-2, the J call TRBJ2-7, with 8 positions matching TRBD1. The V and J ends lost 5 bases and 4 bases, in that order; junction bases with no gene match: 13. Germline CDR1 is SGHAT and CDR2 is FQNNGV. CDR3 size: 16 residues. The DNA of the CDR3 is TGTGCCAGCAGCCCACAACTCCCGGGACAGGAGTACGAGCAGTACTTC. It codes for CASSPQLPGQEYEQYF.

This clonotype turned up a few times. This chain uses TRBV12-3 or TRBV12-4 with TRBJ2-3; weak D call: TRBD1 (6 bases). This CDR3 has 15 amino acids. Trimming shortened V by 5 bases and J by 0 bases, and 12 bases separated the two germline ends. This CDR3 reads CASSHGQFSTDTQYF. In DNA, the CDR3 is TGTGCCAGCAGTCACGGACAGTTTAGCACAGATACGCAGTATTTT.

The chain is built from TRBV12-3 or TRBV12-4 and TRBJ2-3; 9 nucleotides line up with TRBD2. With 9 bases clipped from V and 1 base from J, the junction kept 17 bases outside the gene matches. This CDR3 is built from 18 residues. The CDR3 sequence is CASTLAGALLTRTDTQYF. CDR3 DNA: TGTGCCAGTACGTTAGCGGGGGCCCTCTTAACGCGCACAGATACGCAGTATTTT.

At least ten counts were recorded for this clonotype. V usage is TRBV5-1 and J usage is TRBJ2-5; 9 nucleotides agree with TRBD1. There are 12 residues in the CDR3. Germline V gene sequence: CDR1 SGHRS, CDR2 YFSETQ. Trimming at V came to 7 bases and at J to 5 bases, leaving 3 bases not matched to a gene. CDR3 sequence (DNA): TGCGCCAGCGGGACAGGGAGGGAGACCCAGTACTTC. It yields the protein CASGTGRETQYF.

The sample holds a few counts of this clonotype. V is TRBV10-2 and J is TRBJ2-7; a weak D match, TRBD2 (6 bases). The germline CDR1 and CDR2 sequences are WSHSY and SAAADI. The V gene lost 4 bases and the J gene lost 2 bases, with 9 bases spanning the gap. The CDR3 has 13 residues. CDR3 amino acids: CASSAGVAYEQYF. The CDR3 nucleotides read TGCGCCAGCAGTGCGGGGGTCGCCTACGAGCAGTACTTC.

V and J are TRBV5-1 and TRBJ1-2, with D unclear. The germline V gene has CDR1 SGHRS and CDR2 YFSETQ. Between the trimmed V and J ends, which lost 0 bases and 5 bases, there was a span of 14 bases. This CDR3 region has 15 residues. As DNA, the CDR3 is TGCGCCAGCAGCTTGGCCTTAGGATTGCAGTATGGCTACACCTTC. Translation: CASSLALGLQYGYTF.

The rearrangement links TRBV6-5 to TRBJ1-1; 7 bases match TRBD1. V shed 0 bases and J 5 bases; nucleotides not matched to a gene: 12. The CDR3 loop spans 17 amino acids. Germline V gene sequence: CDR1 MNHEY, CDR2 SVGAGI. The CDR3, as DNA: TGTGCCAGCAGTTACTCTCTCCAGGGGGTGCCGAAGACTGAAGCTTTCTTT. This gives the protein CASSYSLQGVPKTEAFF.

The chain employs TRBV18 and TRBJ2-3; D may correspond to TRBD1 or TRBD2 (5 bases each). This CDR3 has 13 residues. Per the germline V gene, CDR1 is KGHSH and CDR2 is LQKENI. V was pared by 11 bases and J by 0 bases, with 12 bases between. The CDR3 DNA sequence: TGTGCCGCCCGAGGGGCCAGCACAGATACGCAGTATTTT. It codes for CAARGASTDTQYF.

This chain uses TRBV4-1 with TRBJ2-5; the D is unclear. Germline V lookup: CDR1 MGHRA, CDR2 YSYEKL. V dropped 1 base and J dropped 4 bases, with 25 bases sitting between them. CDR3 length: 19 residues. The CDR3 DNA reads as TGCGCCAGCAGCCAAGGGGCCGGAGCCGGTCACCGTTTTCCAGAGACCCAGTACTTC. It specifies CASSQGAGAGHRFPETQYF.

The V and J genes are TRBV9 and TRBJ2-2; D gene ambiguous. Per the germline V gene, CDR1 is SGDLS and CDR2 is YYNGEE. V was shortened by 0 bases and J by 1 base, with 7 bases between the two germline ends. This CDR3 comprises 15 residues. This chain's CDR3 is CASSVGAGNTGELFF. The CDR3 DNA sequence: TGTGCCAGCAGCGTAGGTGCAGGGAACACCGGGGAGCTGTTTTTT.

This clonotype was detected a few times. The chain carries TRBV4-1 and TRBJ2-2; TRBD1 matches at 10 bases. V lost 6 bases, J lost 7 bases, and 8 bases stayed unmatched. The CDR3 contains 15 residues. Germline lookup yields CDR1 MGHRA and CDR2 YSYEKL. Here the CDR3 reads CASSPTGGDNGELFF. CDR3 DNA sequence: TGCGCCAGCAGTCCGACAGGGGGCGATAACGGGGAGCTGTTTTTT.

Written as DNA, the CDR3 is TGCAGTGCTTGCCCTGTGGAGACCCAGTACTTC. The encoded protein is CSACPVETQYF. The chain employs TRBV20-1 and TRBJ2-5; D is uncertain. The ends were cut back, 5 bases at V and 5 bases at J, with 9 bases in the middle. CDR1 is DFQATT and CDR2 is SNEGSKA in the germline V gene (reference sequence). The CDR3 is 11 amino acids.

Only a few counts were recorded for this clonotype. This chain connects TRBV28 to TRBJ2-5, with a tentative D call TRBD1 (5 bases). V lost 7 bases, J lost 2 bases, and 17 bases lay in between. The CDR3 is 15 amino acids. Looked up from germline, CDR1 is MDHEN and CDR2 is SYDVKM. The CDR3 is CASNLDKLYQETQYF. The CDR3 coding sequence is TGTGCCAGCAACCTGGACAAATTGTATCAAGAGACCCAGTACTTC.

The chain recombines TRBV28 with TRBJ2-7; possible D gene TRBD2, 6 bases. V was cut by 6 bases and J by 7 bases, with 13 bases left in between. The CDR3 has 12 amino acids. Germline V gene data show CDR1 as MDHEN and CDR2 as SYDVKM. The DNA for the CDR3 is TGTGCCAGCAGCCGCAGACGGGGGGAGCAGTACTTC. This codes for CASSRRRGEQYF.

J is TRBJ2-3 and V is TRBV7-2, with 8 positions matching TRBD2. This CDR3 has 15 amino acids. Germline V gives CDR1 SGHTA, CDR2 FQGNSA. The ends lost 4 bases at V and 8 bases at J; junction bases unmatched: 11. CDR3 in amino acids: CASSSPGRGAGTQYF. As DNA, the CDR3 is TGTGCCAGCAGCTCGCCAGGGCGGGGGGCGGGTACGCAGTATTTT.

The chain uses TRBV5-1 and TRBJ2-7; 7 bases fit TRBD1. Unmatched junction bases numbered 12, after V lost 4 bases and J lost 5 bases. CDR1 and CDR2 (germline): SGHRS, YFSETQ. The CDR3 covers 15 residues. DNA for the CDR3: TGCGCCAGCAGCCCCGGCCTGACAGGGAATCACGAGCAGTACTTC. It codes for CASSPGLTGNHEQYF.

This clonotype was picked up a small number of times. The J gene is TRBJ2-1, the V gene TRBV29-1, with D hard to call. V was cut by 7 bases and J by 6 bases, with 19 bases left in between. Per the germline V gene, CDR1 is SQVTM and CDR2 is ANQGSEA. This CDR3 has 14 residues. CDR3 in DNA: TGCAGCGGGGATGGTTTATCTTACGGCAATGAGCAGTTCTTC. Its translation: CSGDGLSYGNEQFF.